This T cell receptor beta chain was captured by sequencing in a study of T cell repertoires in cytomegalovirus infection. Study in general: It was the public TCR beta signatures that indicated both CMV infection and matching HLA type. The study's findings and limits: CMV-specific TCR beta clonotypes restricted by HLA-C dominated the ex vivo response.

Each CDR3 protein gets one entry after TCRdb re-called the reads with MiXCR. In the table there are 340,000 or so distinct CDR3 sequences, around 25% of which are singletons. The sample holds many counts of this clonotype. Its specificity is not known. Germline CDR1 reads SGHTA; CDR2 reads FQGNSA. The CDR3 runs 15 residues. Germline trimming cut 5 bases from V and 6 bases from J; bases unmatched to any gene: 2. The chain recombines TRBV7-2 with TRBJ2-1; 15 bases line up with TRBD2. This specimen consisted of cultured PBMCs, obtained from culture after CMV antigen stimulation. This receptor was identified in a human donor in good health (CMV status not recorded). Some clones in this sample may be carry-over from other donors' samples. This CDR3 reads CASSLGLAGGNEQFF. Written as DNA, the CDR3 is TGTGCCAGCAGCCTGGGACTAGCGGGAGGCAATGAGCAGTTCTTC.